These T cell receptor beta chains were read from a single sample in a study of lymphopenia after photon versus proton radiotherapy. TCRdb keeps only in-frame clones here, not all; method: immunoSEQ multiplex PCR. The data show approximately 17,000 clones, with around nine tenths seen just once and under 60% held by the top ten. Specimen: peripheral blood, collected from a patient treated with proton-based radiotherapy. All receptors derive from a woman in her fifties or sixties with cholangiocarcinoma. Some clones in this sample may be carry-over from other donors' samples. CDR3s include the opening cysteine and the closing phenylalanine or tryptophan. A D gene is named only where the DNA matches it firmly. The listing skips clone size in some rows; elsewhere it reads once, few, many or a size class.

>-|TRBJ2-7|-|TRBV5-8
CASSWRRNYEQYF
TGTGCCAGCAGCTGGAGGCGGAACTACGAGCAGTACTTC
>-|TRBJ2-6|-|TRBV2
CASSSRALQNSGANVLTF
TGTGCCAGCAGTTCCCGGGCCCTGCAAAACTCTGGGGCCAACGTCCTGACTTTC
>-|TRBJ1-4|TRBD1|TRBV9
CASSATGTGGFNEKLFF
TGTGCCAGCAGCGCAACCGGGACAGGGGGCTTTAATGAAAAACTGTTTTTT
>-|TRBJ1-5|-|TRBV5-6
CASTRGGFNQPQHF
TGTGCCAGCACTCGCGGCGGATTCAATCAGCCCCAGCATTTT
>once|TRBJ2-3|-|TRBV18
CASSHNRDTGTDTQYF
TGTGCCAGCTCACATAACCGGGACACGGGCACAGATACGCAGTATTTT
>-|TRBJ1-2|TRBD1|TRBV5-4
CASSSEGAVNYGYTF
TGTGCCAGCAGCTCGGAGGGGGCAGTAAATTATGGCTACACCTTC
>-|TRBJ2-2|-|TRBV29-1
CSVGLLGGELFF
TGCAGCGTTGGGCTCCTCGGCGGGGAGCTGTTTTTT
>once|TRBJ1-5|TRBD1|TRBV6-5
CASSKDRVGQPQHF
TGTGCCAGCAGCAAGGACAGGGTCGGTCAGCCCCAGCATTTT
>-|TRBJ1-2|-|TRBV9
CASSLRGAGGSYGYTF
TGTGCCAGCAGCCTCCGGGGCGCGGGGGGATCCTATGGCTACACCTTC
>-|TRBJ2-1|TRBD2|TRBV9
CASSVVGRSLAGRDNEQFF
TGTGCCAGCAGCGTAGTCGGTCGTTCTCTAGCGGGACGGGACAATGAGCAGTTCTTC
>-|TRBJ2-1|-|TRBV11-3
CASSLGPVNEQFF
TGTGCCAGCAGCTTAGGTCCTGTCAATGAGCAGTTCTTC
>once|TRBJ2-7|TRBD1|TRBV7-2
CASSQDRVNEQYF
TGTGCCAGCAGCCAAGACAGGGTCAACGAGCAGTACTTC
>-|TRBJ1-2|-|TRBV2
CASSQAGYYGYTF
TGTGCCAGCAGTCAGGCGGGGTACTATGGCTACACCTTC
>-|TRBJ1-1|-|TRBV7-6
CASSSANTEAFF
TGTGCCAGCAGCTCGGCGAACACTGAAGCTTTCTTT
>once|TRBJ1-2|-|TRBV21-1
CARGQGFNYGYTF
TGTGCCAGGGGGCAGGGCTTTAACTATGGCTACACCTTC
>-|TRBJ2-1|TRBD2|TRBV6-6
CASNNGGNEFF
TGTGCCAGCAACAACGGGGGGAATGAGTTCTTC
>-|TRBJ2-3|-|TRBV21-1
CASRPLGLAVISTDTQYF
TGTGCCAGCAGGCCCTTGGGGCTAGCGGTTATTAGCACAGATACGCAGTATTTT
>-|TRBJ1-2|TRBD1|TRBV19
CASRDRGLGYGYTF
TGTGCCAGCAGGGACAGGGGGCTGGGGTATGGCTACACCTTC
>-|TRBJ1-1|-|TRBV29-1
CSVPKKGEGAFF
TGCAGCGTTCCCAAAAAGGGGGAAGGAGCTTTCTTT
>once|TRBJ2-7|-|TRBV10-1
CASSDRRAPDHEQYF
TGCGCCAGCAGTGACCGCCGGGCGCCGGACCACGAGCAGTACTTC
>-|TRBJ1-1|TRBD1|TRBV19
CASSRPRGVNTEAFF
TGTGCCAGTAGCCGACCCAGGGGGGTTAACACTGAAGCTTTCTTT
>-|TRBJ1-1|-|TRBV4-3
CASSQGGRQRNTEAFF
TGCGCCAGCAGCCAAGGGGGCAGACAAAGGAACACTGAAGCTTTCTTT
>-|TRBJ1-5|TRBD1|TRBV4-2
CASSLVGTDQPQHF
TGTGCCAGCAGCCTAGTGGGGACAGACCAGCCCCAGCATTTT
>few|TRBJ1-3|TRBD1|TRBV5-1
CASAVDRGHLSGNTIYF
TGCGCCAGCGCTGTGGACAGGGGGCATTTGTCTGGAAACACCATATATTTT
>-|TRBJ2-7|TRBD1|TRBV5-4
CASSPDRGAYEQYF
TGTGCCAGCAGCCCGGACAGGGGAGCCTACGAGCAGTACTTC
>-|TRBJ1-4|TRBD1|TRBV6-1
CASGLQGTGDSF
TGTGCCAGCGGTCTCCAGGGGACAGGAGACTCTTTT
>-|TRBJ2-7|-|TRBV18
CASSPPLLTLNYEQYF
TGTGCCAGCTCACCACCGCTCTTGACCCTGAACTACGAGCAGTACTTC
>once|TRBJ1-4|-|TRBV30
CAWSFGMGEKLFF
TGTGCCTGGAGCTTCGGAATGGGTGAAAAACTGTTTTTT
>-|TRBJ1-1|-|TRBV7-6
CASSLAMNTEAFF
TGTGCCAGCAGCTTAGCGATGAACACTGAAGCTTTCTTT